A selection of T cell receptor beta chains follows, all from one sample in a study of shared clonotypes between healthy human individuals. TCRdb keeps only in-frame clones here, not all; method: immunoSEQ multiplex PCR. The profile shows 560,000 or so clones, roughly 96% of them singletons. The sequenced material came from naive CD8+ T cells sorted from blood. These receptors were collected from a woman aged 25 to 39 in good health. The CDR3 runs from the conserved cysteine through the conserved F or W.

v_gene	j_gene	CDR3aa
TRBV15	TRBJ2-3	CATTSGQGADTQYF
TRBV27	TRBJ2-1	CASSLRAGANEQFF
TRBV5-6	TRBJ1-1	CASSVDRGSRAEAFF
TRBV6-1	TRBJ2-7	CASSEALGGDEQYF
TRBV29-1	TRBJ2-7	CSVEAGYEQYF
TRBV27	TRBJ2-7	CASSLVGGAIDEQYF
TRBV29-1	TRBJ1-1	CSVMRGQGNTEAFF
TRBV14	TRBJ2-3	CASSPAGALSQYF
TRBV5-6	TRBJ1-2	CASSLANDRVDGYTF
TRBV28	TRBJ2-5	CASSFGESGNRETQYF
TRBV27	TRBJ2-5	CASSSRTSGRGGQETQYF
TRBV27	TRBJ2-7	CASGLTWSEQYF
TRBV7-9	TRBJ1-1	CASRGGLENTEAFF
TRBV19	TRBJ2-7	CASSFIGTYEQYF
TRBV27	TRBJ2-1	CASSFANFREQFF
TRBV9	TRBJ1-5	CASSVGPSNQPQHF
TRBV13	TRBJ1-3	CASSLELSGNTIYF
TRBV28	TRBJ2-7	CASSATSGIGYEQYF
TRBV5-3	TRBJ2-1	CARSPRTLEAYNEQFF
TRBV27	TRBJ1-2	CASRPQGWGYGYTF
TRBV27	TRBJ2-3	CASSPGGDTQYF
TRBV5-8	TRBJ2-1	CASSSGSSYNEQFF
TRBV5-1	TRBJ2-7	CASSPASKEQYF